Listed here is a single T cell receptor beta chain. Its specificity is not known. These data belong to a study of T cell repertoires in cytomegalovirus infection. TCRdb reanalysed the reads using MiXCR and keeps one entry per CDR3 protein. The sample consists of under 850,000 distinct CDR3 sequences, 33% of them appearing once. In germline, CDR1 is LNHNV, CDR2 YYDKDF (reference sequence). The CDR3 runs to 14 residues. V dropped 1 base and J dropped 8 bases, with 12 bases sitting between them. This material consisted of cultured PBMCs, taken from culture after CMV antigen stimulation. The sequence derives from a human donor in good health (CMV status not recorded). Some clones in this sample may be carry-over from other donors' samples. V usage is TRBV15 and J usage is TRBJ2-4; the D is unclear. CDR3 sequence: CATSRVRQVDIQYF. The CDR3 DNA follows: TGTGCCACCAGCAGAGTAAGGCAGGTGGACATTCAGTACTTC.